Presented here are 9 T cell receptor beta chains from one specimen sequenced in a study of T-cell memory formation after mild COVID-19. In TCRdb, the 5' RACE reads were re-called with MiXCR into one record per CDR3 protein. The table lists some 190,000 distinct CDR3 sequences, roughly 17% of them singletons. Specimen: PBMCs or a T cell subset sorted from them (not recorded which). Receptors were obtained from an adult woman who had mild COVID-19 (a few samples of this study predate the infection). Cell type and time point are not known.

This clonotype was counted only a few times. This rearrangement joins TRBV6-2 or TRBV6-3 to TRBJ2-1; 10 nucleotides agree with TRBD2. The CDR3 totals 12 residues. The V segment lost 6 bases and the J segment 10 bases; nucleotides outside the gene matches: 3. Germline-derived CDR1 and CDR2 are MNHEY and SVGEGT. The CDR3 is CASSFSGREQFF. The CDR3 nucleotides read TGTGCCAGCAGCTTTAGCGGGAGGGAGCAGTTCTTC.

V is TRBV20-1 and J is TRBJ2-1, with TRBD2 matching over 9 bases. Germline CDR1 DFQATT, CDR2 SNEGSKA (reference sequence). With V trimmed by 2 bases and J by 3 bases, 5 bases remained unmatched. This CDR3 has 15 amino acids. The CDR3 sequence is CSARTGTSSYNEQFF. CDR3 bases: TGCAGTGCTAGAACCGGGACTAGCAGCTACAATGAGCAGTTCTTC.

Ten or more counts support this clonotype. V is TRBV5-6 and J is TRBJ2-7; 8 bases are a match to TRBD2. V dropped 1 base and J dropped 1; count of bases not matched to a gene: 7. This CDR3 has 16 amino acids. Germline loops: CDR1 SGHDT, CDR2 YYEEEE. The CDR3 loop is CASSLQTLAASYEQYF. CDR3 DNA: TGTGCCAGCAGCTTGCAAACACTAGCGGCATCCTACGAGCAGTACTTC.

This clonotype was recorded a few times. CDR3 region: CSARPYSGAGAATDTQYF. The CDR3 DNA is TGCAGTGCTAGACCATACTCGGGGGCGGGAGCCGCCACAGATACGCAGTATTTT. The V gene is TRBV20-1, the J gene TRBJ2-3; possible D gene TRBD2, 7 bases. Germline loops: CDR1 DFQATT, CDR2 SNEGSKA (reference sequence). The CDR3 sequence is 18 residues long. V lost 2 bases and J lost 2, with 23 bases in between.

The J gene is TRBJ2-3, the V gene TRBV3-1; 9 nucleotides match TRBD1. CDR1 LGHDT and CDR2 YNNKEL come from the germline V gene (reference sequence). Unmatched junction bases numbered 7, after V lost 6 bases and J lost 0 bases. The CDR3 length is 16 residues. The CDR3 spells CASRLQGAPSTDTQYF. DNA for the CDR3: TGTGCCAGCAGACTACAGGGGGCGCCAAGCACAGATACGCAGTATTTT.

This chain uses TRBV10-3 with TRBJ1-2; a weak D match, TRBD1 (5 bases). There are 13 residues in the CDR3. Germline V gives CDR1 ENHRY, CDR2 SYGVKD. The V and J ends lost 3 bases and 1 base respectively, with 6 bases between them. The chain's CDR3 is CAISEDSNYGYTF. The CDR3 nucleotides read TGTGCCATCAGTGAAGACAGTAACTATGGCTACACCTTC.

This clonotype has only a few counts. The rearrangement joins TRBV12-3 or TRBV12-4 to TRBJ1-5; D is unclear. The CDR3 totals 13 residues. Trimming took off 4 bases at V and 0 bases at J, with 4 bases between the two ends. CDR3 loop: CASSSFSNQPQHF. In nucleotides, the CDR3 is TGTGCCAGCAGTTCATTTAGCAATCAGCCCCAGCATTTT.

The gene calls are TRBV20-1 and TRBJ1-1; D might be TRBD1 (5 bases). V dropped 0 bases and J dropped 1 base, with 6 bases sitting between them. The CDR3 runs to 13 residues. The V gene's germline CDR1 is DFQATT and CDR2 SNEGSKA (reference sequence). CDR3 in amino acids: CSARDTGNTEAFF. CDR3 nucleotide sequence: TGCAGTGCTAGAGATACAGGGAACACTGAAGCTTTCTTT.

V is TRBV20-1 and J is TRBJ1-1; no clear D gene. This CDR3 comprises 14 residues. V shed 1 base and J shed 5 bases, with 14 bases lying between them. Looked up from germline, CDR1 is DFQATT and CDR2 is SNEGSKA (reference sequence). The CDR3 protein is CSARAGIMRTEAFF. The CDR3 nucleotides read TGCAGTGCTAGAGCCGGGATTATGAGGACTGAAGCTTTCTTT.